Below, 21 T cell receptor beta chains from the same sample are listed, as sequenced in a study of blood T cell repertoires in COVID-19. This table comes from immunoSEQ multiplex PCR, and its TCRdb copy is limited to in-frame clones, with some not included. The table includes around 230,000 clones, less than 90% detected once. The specimen was peripheral blood. The origin of the receptors is a middle-aged man with acute or convalescent COVID-19.

This chain connects TRBV2 to TRBJ2-5; 12 bases align to TRBD2. J gave up 4 bases and V 6 bases, and 6 bases lay outside the gene matches. The CDR3 runs 15 residues. Germline V CDR1 and CDR2: SNHLY, FYNNEI. CDR3 DNA: TGTGCCAGCAGGACTAGACTAGCGGGAGTAGAGACCCAGTACTTC. Protein product: CASRTRLAGVETQYF.

The chain links TRBV7-9 to TRBJ2-1, with D maybe TRBD1 (5 bases). Deletions cut 5 bases from V and 7 bases from J, with 12 bases between. CDR3 length: 13 residues. Per germline, CDR1 SEHNR and CDR2 FQNEAQ (reference sequence). Here the CDR3 DNA reads TGTGCCAGCAGCGCCGGACACGGGAATGAGCAGTTCTTC. This sequence encodes CASSAGHGNEQFF. Supplemented by reference TRBV7-9 and TRBJ2-1, the full variable domain reads DTGVSQNPRHKITKRGQNVTFRCDPISEHNRLYWYRQTLGQGPEFLTYFQNEAQLEKSRLLSDRFSAERPKGSFSTLEIQRTEQGDSAMYLCASSAGHGNEQFFGPGTRLTVL.

The chain recombines TRBV5-1 with TRBJ2-7, with 10 bases aligning to TRBD2. J lost 4 bases, V lost 0 bases, and 7 bases had no gene match. Germline V gene lookup returns CDR1 SGHRS and CDR2 YFSETQ. The CDR3 is made up of 16 amino acids. CDR3 nucleotides: TGCGCCAGCAGCTTGGGGCTCGGGACTAGCGTTTACGAGCAGTACTTC. Amino acid sequence: CASSLGLGTSVYEQYF.

In this sample, this clone turned up once. The rearrangement links TRBV14 to TRBJ1-4; a possible D gene is TRBD1 (5 bases). Germline V gene sequence: CDR1 SGHDN, CDR2 FVKESK. The germline V and J ends were trimmed by 4 bases and 10 bases, with 22 bases remaining between them. CDR3 length: 16 amino acids. The CDR3 sequence is CASSPGGDATPGKLFF. CDR3 DNA sequence: TGTGCCAGCAGCCCCGGGGGGGACGCGACGCCTGGAAAACTGTTTTTT. Full variable domain (missing parts from reference TRBV14 and TRBJ1-4): EAGVTQFPSHSVIEKGQTVTLRCDPISGHDNLYWYRRVMGKEIKFLLHFVKESKQDESGMPNNRFLAERTGGTYSTLKVQPAELEDSGVYFCASSPGGDATPGKLFFGSGTQLSVL.

The chain employs TRBV6-2 or TRBV6-3 and TRBJ2-7; 10 bases agree with TRBD1. The CDR3 runs 15 residues. In germline, CDR1 is MNHEY, CDR2 SVGEGT. With V trimmed by 5 bases and J by 1 base, 5 bases remained unmatched. CDR3 amino acids: CASSDWTGGSYEQYF. In DNA, the CDR3 is TGTGCCAGCAGTGACTGGACAGGGGGGTCCTACGAGCAGTACTTC.

As DNA, the CDR3 is TGTGCCAGCAGCGGACTCATGAACACTGAAGCTTTCTTT. Translating gives CASSGLMNTEAFF. This rearrangement joins TRBV12-3 or TRBV12-4 to TRBJ1-1; no clear D. Trimming shortened V by 6 bases and J by 0 bases, and 8 bases separated the two germline ends. CDR3 length: 13 residues.

The chain combines TRBV19 with TRBJ1-2; D not certain. V lost 7 bases and J lost 8, with 14 bases in between. CDR1 is LNHDA, CDR2 SQIVND, per germline (reference sequence). The CDR3 runs to 12 residues. Here the CDR3 DNA reads TGTGCCAGTAATTTCGGGAGAGGCGGCTACACCTTC. Its translation: CASNFGRGGYTF.

This rearrangement joins TRBV11-3 to TRBJ2-1; TRBD2 matches 7 bases. Trimming removed 9 bases from V and 4 bases from J; junction bases left unmatched: 12. This CDR3 has 15 amino acids. Germline V CDR1 and CDR2: SGHNT, YENEEA. This chain's CDR3 is CASSPGASGYNEQFF. The CDR3 DNA is TGTGCCAGTTCTCCCGGAGCTAGCGGATACAATGAGCAGTTCTTC.

This clone came up once. The V gene is TRBV12-3 or TRBV12-4, the J gene TRBJ1-6; D not certain. CDR3 size: 12 residues. Trimming removed 7 bases at V and 10 bases at J, with 11 bases between. The DNA of the CDR3 is TGTGCCAGCACCAACTGGAGGTCACCCCTCCACTTT. Its translation is CASTNWRSPLHF.

V and J are TRBV7-9 and TRBJ2-3; 10 bases are shared with TRBD2. V shed 3 bases, J shed 0 bases, and the junction held 3 bases outside the gene matches. This CDR3 is 16 amino acids long. Germline V gene sequence: CDR1 SEHNR, CDR2 FQNEAQ (reference sequence). The CDR3 protein is CASSLGLASSTDTQYF. The CDR3 region has the DNA TGTGCCAGCAGCTTGGGACTAGCGAGTAGCACAGATACGCAGTATTTT.

This chain joins TRBV10-3 and TRBJ2-7; TRBD1 agrees at 9 bases. CDR1 and CDR2 (germline): ENHRY, SYGVKD. The junction had 5 bases not matched to a gene; V was cut back by 5 bases and J by 3 bases. The length of the CDR3 is 14 residues. The CDR3 DNA reads TGTGCCATCAGTCCGGGACAGGGTGGCTACGAGCAGTACTTC. Translation: CAISPGQGGYEQYF.

CDR3 in DNA: TGTGCCAGCAGCCCTGGGACAGGGGGTCAGGGCAATCAGCCCCAGCATTTT. Its protein is CASSPGTGGQGNQPQHF. The rearrangement uses TRBV4-2 and TRBJ1-5; 11 nucleotides match TRBD1. CDR1 is LGHNA and CDR2 is YNFKEQ in the germline V gene. The trim removed 4 bases at V and 2 bases at J, leaving 7 bases unmatched. The CDR3 is 17 amino acids.

V usage is TRBV5-1 and J usage is TRBJ2-7; D call uncertain. The CDR3 extends over 13 amino acids. V was cut by 5 bases and J by 0 bases, with 9 bases left in between. Germline CDR1 reads SGHRS; CDR2 reads YFSETQ. CDR3 coding DNA: TGCGCCAGCAGAGACTGGAGCTCCTACGAGCAGTACTTC. Protein product: CASRDWSSYEQYF. Variable domain in full (rest from reference TRBV5-1 and TRBJ2-7): KAGVTQTPRYLIKTRGQQVTLSCSPISGHRSVSWYQQTPGQGLQFLFEYFSETQRNKGNFPGRFSGRQFSNSRSEMNVSTLELGDSALYLCASRDWSSYEQYFGPGTRLTVT.

This clone was observed once. The chain recombines TRBV5-1 with TRBJ2-1, with 16 bases that match TRBD2. The CDR3 consists of 17 residues. The V gene end was trimmed by 3 bases and the J gene end by 7 bases; junction bases not matched to a gene: 7. From germline, CDR1 is SGHRS and CDR2 YFSETQ. CDR3 in DNA: TGCGCCAGCAGCTCGGGACTAGCGGGGGGGGTCCCAAATGAGCAGTTCTTC. Amino acid sequence: CASSSGLAGGVPNEQFF.

As concerns this clone: One end of the junction does not line up with germline, which may come from a read error. This chain links TRBV7-2 with TRBJ2-5; D is undetermined. The germline CDR1 and CDR2 sequences are SGHTA and FQGNSA. The CDR3 length is 13 residues. The CDR3 region is CASSLAHQETQYF. In DNA, the CDR3 is TGTGCCAGCAGCTTAGCCCACCAGGAGACCCAGTACTTC. Full variable domain (remainder filled in from reference TRBV7-2 and TRBJ2-5): GAGVSQSPSNKVTEKGKDVELRCDPISGHTALYWYRQSLGQGLEFLIYFQGNSAPDKSGLPSDRFSAERTGGSVSTLTIQRTQQEDSAVYLCASSLAHQETQYFGPGTRLLVL.

This clone was counted only a few times. V gene TRBV25-1 combines with J gene TRBJ1-1; 7 bases are shared with TRBD1. V shed 3 bases and J 0 bases; nucleotides not matched to a gene: 7. The CDR3 extends over 16 amino acids. Germline CDR1 is MGHDK and CDR2 is SYGVNS. The CDR3 bases are TGTGCCAGCAGTGAGCTGGGGGGACAGATGAACACTGAAGCTTTCTTT. It codes for CASSELGGQMNTEAFF.

This sequence joins TRBV5-4 and TRBJ2-3, with TRBD2 as a possible D gene (6 bases). Trimming removed 4 bases from V and 6 bases from J, with 12 bases in between. CDR1 is SGHNT, CDR2 YYREEE, per germline (reference sequence). The CDR3 is 13 amino acids. This chain's CDR3 is CASSPRGDDTQYF. CDR3 sequence (DNA): TGTGCCAGCAGCCCGCGGGGTGACGATACGCAGTATTTT. Full variable domain (outside the CDR3, taken from reference TRBV5-4 and TRBJ2-3): ETGVTQSPTHLIKTRGQQVTLRCSSQSGHNTVSWYQQALGQGPQFIFQYYREEENGRGNFPPRFSGLQFPNYSSELNVNALELDDSALYLCASSPRGDDTQYFGPGTRLTVL.

The chain joins TRBV27 to TRBJ2-2; 12 bases match TRBD1. The length of the CDR3 is 19 residues. The ends lost 6 bases at V and 4 bases at J; junction bases unmatched: 15. CDR1 is MNHEY and CDR2 is SMNVEV in the germline V gene (reference sequence). Written as DNA, the CDR3 is TGTGCCAGCAGGGAGGGGGTTTTTTGGGACAGGGGGCTCACCGGGGAGCTGTTTTTT. This encodes CASREGVFWDRGLTGELFF.

V usage is TRBV7-9 and J usage is TRBJ1-4; D is unresolved. V lost 2 bases and J 8 bases, leaving 15 bases between the germline ends. From germline, CDR1 is SEHNR and CDR2 FQNEAQ (reference sequence). The CDR3 sequence is 15 residues long. CDR3 DNA sequence: TGTGCCAGCAGCTTAATCGGGGTTTCGGAGGAAAAACTGTTTTTT. As protein: CASSLIGVSEEKLFF.

This clone has more than one count but fewer than ten. The chain links TRBV19 to TRBJ1-4; the match to TRBD1 covers 7 bases. Trimming removed 7 bases from V and 0 bases from J; junction bases left unmatched: 5. The CDR3 spans 15 residues. Looked up from germline, CDR1 is LNHDA and CDR2 is SQIVND (reference sequence). CDR3 nucleotides: TGTGCCAGTACGGACAGGACAGCAACTAATGAAAAACTGTTTTTT. Encoded protein: CASTDRTATNEKLFF.

V is TRBV5-1 and J is TRBJ2-1, with 10 bases aligning to TRBD2. V trimming: 5 bases; J trimming: 6 bases; junction bases outside the gene matches: 20. The V gene's germline CDR1 is SGHRS and CDR2 YFSETQ. CDR3 length equals 19 residues. CDR3 bases: TGCGCCAGCAGGGCGGACTTGAATCCGGGACTAGCGTCGGGCAATGAGCAGTTCTTC. It codes for CASRADLNPGLASGNEQFF.